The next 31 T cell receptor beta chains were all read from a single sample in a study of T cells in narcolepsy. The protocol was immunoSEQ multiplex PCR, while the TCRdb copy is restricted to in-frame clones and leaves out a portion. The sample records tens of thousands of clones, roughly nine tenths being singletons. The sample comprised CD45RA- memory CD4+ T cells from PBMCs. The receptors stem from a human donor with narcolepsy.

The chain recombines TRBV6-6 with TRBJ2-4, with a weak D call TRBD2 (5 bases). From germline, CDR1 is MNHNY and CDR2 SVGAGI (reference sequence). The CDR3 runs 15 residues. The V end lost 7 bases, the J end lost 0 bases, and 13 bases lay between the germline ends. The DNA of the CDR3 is TGTGCCAGCAATCCAGCGGACTTAGCCAAAAACATTCAGTACTTC. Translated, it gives CASNPADLAKNIQYF.

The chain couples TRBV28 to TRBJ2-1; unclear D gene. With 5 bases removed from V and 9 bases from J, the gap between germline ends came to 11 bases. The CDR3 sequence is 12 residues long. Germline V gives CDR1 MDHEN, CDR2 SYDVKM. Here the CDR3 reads CASSSSVFEQFF. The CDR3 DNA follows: TGTGCCAGCAGTAGTTCGGTCTTTGAGCAGTTCTTC.

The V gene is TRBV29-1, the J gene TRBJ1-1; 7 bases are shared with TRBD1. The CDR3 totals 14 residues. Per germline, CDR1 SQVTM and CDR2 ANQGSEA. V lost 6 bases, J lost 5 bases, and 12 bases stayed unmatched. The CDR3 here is CSVRNTGEGTEAFF. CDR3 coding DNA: TGCAGCGTCAGAAATACAGGGGAAGGGACTGAAGCTTTCTTT.

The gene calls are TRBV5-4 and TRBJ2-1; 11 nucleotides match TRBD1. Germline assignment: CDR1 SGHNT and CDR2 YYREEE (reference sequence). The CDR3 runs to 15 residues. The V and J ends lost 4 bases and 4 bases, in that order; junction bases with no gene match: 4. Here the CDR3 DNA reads TGTGCCAGCAGCCTCGGACAGGGGGCGTACAATGAGCAGTTCTTC. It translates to CASSLGQGAYNEQFF.

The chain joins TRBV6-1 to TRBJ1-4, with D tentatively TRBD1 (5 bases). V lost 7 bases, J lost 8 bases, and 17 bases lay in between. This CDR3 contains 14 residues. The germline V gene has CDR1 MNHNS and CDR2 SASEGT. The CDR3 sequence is CASTLLGGGEKLFF. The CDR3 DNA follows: TGTGCCAGCACCTTACTGGGGGGAGGGGAAAAACTGTTTTTT.

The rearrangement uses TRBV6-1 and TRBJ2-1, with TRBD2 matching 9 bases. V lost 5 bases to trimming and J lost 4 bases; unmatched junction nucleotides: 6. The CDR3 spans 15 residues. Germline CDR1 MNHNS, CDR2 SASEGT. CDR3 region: CASSLASGKYNEQFF. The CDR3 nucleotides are TGTGCCAGCAGTTTGGCTAGCGGGAAATACAATGAGCAGTTCTTC.

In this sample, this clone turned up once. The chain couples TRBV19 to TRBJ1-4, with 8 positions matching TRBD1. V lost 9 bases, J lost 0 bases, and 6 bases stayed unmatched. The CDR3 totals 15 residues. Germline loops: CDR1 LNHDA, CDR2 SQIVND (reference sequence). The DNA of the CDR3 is TGTGCCAGCAGGACAGGGTTATCAACTAATGAAAAACTGTTTTTT. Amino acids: CASRTGLSTNEKLFF.

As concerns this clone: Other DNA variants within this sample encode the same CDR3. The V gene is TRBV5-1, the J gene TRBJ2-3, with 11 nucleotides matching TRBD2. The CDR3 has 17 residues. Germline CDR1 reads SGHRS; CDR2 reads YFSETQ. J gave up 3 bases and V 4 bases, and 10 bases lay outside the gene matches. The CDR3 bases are TGCGCCAGCAGCCCAGTACTAGCGGGGGCCTCAACAGATACGCAGTATTTT. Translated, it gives CASSPVLAGASTDTQYF.

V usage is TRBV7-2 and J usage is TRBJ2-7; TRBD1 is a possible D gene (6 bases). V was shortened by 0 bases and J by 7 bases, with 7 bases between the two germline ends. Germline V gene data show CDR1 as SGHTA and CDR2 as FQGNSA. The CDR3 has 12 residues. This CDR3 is CASSLAQGEQYF. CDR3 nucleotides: TGTGCCAGCAGCTTAGCTCAGGGGGAGCAGTACTTC.

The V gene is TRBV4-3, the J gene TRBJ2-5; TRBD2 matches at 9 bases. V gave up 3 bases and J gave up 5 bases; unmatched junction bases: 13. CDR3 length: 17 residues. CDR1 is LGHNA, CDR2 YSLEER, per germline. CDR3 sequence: CASSQRALGGGAETQYF. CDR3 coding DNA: TGCGCCAGCAGCCAGAGGGCTCTTGGCGGGGGGGCGGAGACCCAGTACTTC.

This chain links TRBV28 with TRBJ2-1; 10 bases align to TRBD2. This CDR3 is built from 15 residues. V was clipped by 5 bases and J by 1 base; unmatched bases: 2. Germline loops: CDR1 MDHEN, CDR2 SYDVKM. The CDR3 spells CASSLSGRSYNEQFF. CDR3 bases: TGTGCCAGCAGTCTTAGCGGGAGGTCCTACAATGAGCAGTTCTTC. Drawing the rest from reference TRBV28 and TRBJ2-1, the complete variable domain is DVKVTQSSRYLVKRTGEKVFLECVQDMDHENMFWYRQDPGLGLRLIYFSYDVKMKEKGDIPEGYSVSREKKERFSLILESASTNQTSMYLCASSLSGRSYNEQFFGPGTRLTVL.

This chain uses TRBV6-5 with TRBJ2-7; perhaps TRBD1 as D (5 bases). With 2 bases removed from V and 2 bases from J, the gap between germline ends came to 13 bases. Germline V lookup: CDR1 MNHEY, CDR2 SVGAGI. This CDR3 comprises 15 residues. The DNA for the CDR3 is TGTGCCAGCAGTTACGGACACTCAAACCCCTACGAGCAGTACTTC. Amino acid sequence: CASSYGHSNPYEQYF.

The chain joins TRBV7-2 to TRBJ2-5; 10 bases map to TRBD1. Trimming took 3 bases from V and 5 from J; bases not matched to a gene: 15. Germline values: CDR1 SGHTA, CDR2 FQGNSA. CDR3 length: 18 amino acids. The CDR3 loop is CASSFGPTGTGVYETQYF. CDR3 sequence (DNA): TGTGCCAGCAGCTTTGGCCCCACCGGGACAGGGGTTTACGAGACCCAGTACTTC.

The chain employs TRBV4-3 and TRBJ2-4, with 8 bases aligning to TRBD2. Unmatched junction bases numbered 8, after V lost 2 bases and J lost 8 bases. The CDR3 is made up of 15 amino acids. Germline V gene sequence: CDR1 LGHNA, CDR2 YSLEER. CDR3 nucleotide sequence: TGCGCCAGCAGCCAACAAGCTAGCGGGCGGGACATTCAGTACTTC. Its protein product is CASSQQASGRDIQYF.

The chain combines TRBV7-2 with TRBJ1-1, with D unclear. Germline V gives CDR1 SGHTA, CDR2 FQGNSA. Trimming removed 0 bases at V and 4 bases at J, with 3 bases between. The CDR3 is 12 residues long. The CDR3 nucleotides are TGTGCCAGCAGCTTAGCATTCACTGAAGCTTTCTTT. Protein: CASSLAFTEAFF.

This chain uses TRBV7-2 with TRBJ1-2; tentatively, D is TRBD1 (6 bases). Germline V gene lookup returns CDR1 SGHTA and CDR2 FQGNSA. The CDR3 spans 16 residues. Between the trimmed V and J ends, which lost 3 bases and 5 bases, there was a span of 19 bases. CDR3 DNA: TGTGCCAGCAGCTTCACGGGAGGTCAGGGGATTTATGGCTACACCTTC. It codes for CASSFTGGQGIYGYTF.

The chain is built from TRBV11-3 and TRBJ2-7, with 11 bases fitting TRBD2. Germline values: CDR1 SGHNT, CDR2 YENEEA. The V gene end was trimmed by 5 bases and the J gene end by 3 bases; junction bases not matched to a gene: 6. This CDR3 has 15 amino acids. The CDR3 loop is CASSMTSGDGYEQYF. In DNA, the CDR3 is TGTGCCAGCAGCATGACTAGCGGGGACGGCTACGAGCAGTACTTC.

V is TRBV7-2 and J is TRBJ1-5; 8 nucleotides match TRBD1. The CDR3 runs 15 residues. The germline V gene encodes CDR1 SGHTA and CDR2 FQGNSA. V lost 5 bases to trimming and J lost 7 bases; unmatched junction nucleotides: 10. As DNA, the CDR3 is TGTGCCAGCAGCAAAACCCTTACAGGGGGACAGCCCCAGCATTTT. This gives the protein CASSKTLTGGQPQHF.

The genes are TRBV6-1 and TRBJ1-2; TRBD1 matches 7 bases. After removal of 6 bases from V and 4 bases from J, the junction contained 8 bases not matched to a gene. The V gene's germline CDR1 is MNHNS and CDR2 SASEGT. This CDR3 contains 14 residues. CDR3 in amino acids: CASRNRGWSYGYTF. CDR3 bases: TGTGCCAGCAGGAACAGGGGATGGAGCTATGGCTACACCTTC.

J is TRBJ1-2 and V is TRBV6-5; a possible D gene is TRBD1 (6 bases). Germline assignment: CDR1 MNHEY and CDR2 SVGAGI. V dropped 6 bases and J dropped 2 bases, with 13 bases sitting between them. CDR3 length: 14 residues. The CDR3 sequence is CASRKTGINYGYTF. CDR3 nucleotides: TGTGCCAGCAGAAAAACAGGGATCAACTATGGCTACACCTTC.

The CDR3 loop is CASSALGGLNEKLFF. The CDR3 region has the DNA TGTGCCAGCAGCGCCCTTGGGGGGCTAAATGAAAAACTGTTTTTT. The chain links TRBV9 to TRBJ1-4; D may be TRBD1 (6 bases). With 3 bases removed from V and 5 bases from J, the gap between germline ends came to 14 bases. This CDR3 region has 15 residues. CDR1 and CDR2 (germline): SGDLS, YYNGEE.

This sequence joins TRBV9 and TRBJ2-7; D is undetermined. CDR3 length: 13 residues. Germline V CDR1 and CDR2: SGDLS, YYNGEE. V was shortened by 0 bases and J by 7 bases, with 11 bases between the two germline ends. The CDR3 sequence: CASSVVPAEEQYF. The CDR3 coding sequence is TGTGCCAGCAGCGTAGTTCCCGCAGAGGAGCAGTACTTC.

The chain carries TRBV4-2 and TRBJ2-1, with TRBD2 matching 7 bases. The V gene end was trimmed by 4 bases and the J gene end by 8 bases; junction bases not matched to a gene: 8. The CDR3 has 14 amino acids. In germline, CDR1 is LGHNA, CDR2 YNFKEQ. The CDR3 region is CASSPLAAQHEQFF. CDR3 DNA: TGTGCCAGCAGCCCCCTAGCGGCTCAGCATGAGCAGTTCTTC.

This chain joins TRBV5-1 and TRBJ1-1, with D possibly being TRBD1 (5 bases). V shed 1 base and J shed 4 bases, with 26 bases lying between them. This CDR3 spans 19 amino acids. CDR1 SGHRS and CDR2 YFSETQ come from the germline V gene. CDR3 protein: CASSLWQRGALGSSTEAFF. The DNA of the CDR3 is TGCGCCAGCAGCTTGTGGCAGCGCGGGGCCCTCGGTTCGAGCACTGAAGCTTTCTTT.

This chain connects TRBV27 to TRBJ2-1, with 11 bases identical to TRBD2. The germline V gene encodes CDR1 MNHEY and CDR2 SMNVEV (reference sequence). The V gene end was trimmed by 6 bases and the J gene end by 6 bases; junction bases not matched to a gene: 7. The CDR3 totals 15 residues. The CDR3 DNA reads TGTGCCAGCAGCCCCCTTAGCGGGGGGGCCAATGAGCAGTTCTTC. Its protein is CASSPLSGGANEQFF.

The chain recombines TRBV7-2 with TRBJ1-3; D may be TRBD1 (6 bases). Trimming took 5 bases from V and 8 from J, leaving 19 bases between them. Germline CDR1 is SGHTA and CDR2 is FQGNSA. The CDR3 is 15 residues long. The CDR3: CASSILRGAGDTIYF. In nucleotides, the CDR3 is TGTGCCAGCAGCATATTAAGGGGGGCTGGCGACACCATATATTTT.

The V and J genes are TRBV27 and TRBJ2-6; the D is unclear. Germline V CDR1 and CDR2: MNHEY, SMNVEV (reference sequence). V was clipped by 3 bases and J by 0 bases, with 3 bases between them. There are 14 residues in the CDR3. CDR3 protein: CASSFSSGANVLTF. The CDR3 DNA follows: TGTGCCAGCAGTTTCTCCTCTGGGGCCAACGTCCTGACTTTC.

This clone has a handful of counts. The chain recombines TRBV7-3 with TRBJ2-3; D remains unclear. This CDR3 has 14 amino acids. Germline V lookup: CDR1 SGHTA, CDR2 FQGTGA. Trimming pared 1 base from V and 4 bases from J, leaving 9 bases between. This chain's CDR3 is CASSLSKAADTQYF. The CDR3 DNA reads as TGTGCCAGCAGCTTAAGCAAGGCGGCAGATACGCAGTATTTT. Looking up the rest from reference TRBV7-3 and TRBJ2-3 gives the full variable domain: GAGVSQTPSNKVTEKGKYVELRCDPISGHTALYWYRQSLGQGPEFLIYFQGTGAADDSGLPNDRFFAVRPEGSVSTLKIQRTERGDSAVYLCASSLSKAADTQYFGPGTRLTVL.

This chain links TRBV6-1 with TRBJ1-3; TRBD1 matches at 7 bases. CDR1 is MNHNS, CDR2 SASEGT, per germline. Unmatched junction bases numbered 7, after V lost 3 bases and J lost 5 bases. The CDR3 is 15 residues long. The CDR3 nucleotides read TGTGCCAGCAGTGAGGACAGGTCTGTGAGAAACACCATATATTTT. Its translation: CASSEDRSVRNTIYF.

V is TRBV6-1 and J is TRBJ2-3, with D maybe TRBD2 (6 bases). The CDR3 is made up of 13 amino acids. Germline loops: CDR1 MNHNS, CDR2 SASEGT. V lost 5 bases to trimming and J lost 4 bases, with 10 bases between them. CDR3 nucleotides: TGTGCCAGCAGTAGGAGGGTGGCAGATACGCAGTATTTT. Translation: CASSRRVADTQYF.

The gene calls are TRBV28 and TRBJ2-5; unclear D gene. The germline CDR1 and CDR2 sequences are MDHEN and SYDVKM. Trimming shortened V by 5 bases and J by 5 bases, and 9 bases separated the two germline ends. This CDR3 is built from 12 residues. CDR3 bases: TGTGCCAGCAGTCCGCCCGGGGAGACCCAGTACTTC. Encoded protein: CASSPPGETQYF.